This T cell receptor beta chain appears in the sequencing data of a study of cytomegalovirus exposure and HLA in healthy donors. Study background: Among over 350 genotyped donors, approximately 80% fell in the Caucasian-associated ancestry cluster. Findings and caveats of the study: Reportedly, cytomegalovirus status was diagnosed with high sensitivity and specificity.

Notes on this clone: Its matching antigen is unknown.

This CDR3 has 15 amino acids. The ends lost 4 bases at V and 4 bases at J; junction bases unmatched: 5. Germline V gene sequence: CDR1 MGHRA, CDR2 YSYEKL. PCR employed 60 Vbeta and 13 Jbeta primers. Sequenced by immunoSEQ multiplex PCR; TCRdb stores in-frame clones only, minus some. The sample includes approximately 140,000 clones, 65% to 85% of them seen just once. This chain connects TRBV4-1 to TRBJ2-4, with 9 bases lining up with TRBD1. Sequenced: PBMCs. The clonotype comes from a woman in her thirties or forties in good health and CMV-seropositive. Here the CDR3 reads CASSRDGQGKNIQYF. In nucleotides, the CDR3 is TGCGCCAGCAGCCGTGATGGACAGGGGAAAAACATTCAGTACTTC.